This is a list of T cell receptor beta chains from one sample in a study of cytomegalovirus exposure and HLA in healthy donors. This table comes from immunoSEQ multiplex PCR, and its TCRdb copy is limited to in-frame clones, with some not included. The data hold approximately 200,000 clones, with 75% to 95% observed a single time. The sequencing sample was made of PBMCs. The receptors derive from a woman under 30 in good health and CMV-seronegative. Both conserved end residues are part of each CDR3. Each record gives: D gene, clone size, J gene, V gene, CDR3 protein, CDR3 DNA. The D gene is left open where the match is weak. Where a row states a size, it is once, few, many or the class of an expanded clone; other rows omit it.

D: .
size: .
J: TRBJ1-1
V: TRBV20-1
CDR3: CSAEQRTEAFF
DNA: TGCAGTGCTGAACAGCGGACTGAAGCTTTCTTT

D: TRBD2
size: .
J: TRBJ2-1
V: TRBV5-1
CDR3: CASSPDGLVFENEQFF
DNA: TGCGCCAGCAGCCCGGACGGACTAGTCTTTGAGAATGAGCAGTTCTTC

D: .
size: once
J: TRBJ1-2
V: TRBV6-5
CDR3: CASSYRGGYTF
DNA: TGTGCCAGCAGTTACCGCGGGGGCTACACCTTC

D: .
size: .
J: TRBJ2-1
V: TRBV28
CDR3: CASSLSGEYNEQFF
DNA: TGTGCCAGCAGTTTATCGGGAGAGTACAATGAGCAGTTCTTC

D: .
size: .
J: TRBJ2-1
V: TRBV12-5
CDR3: CASGSSEVWVTYNEQFF
DNA: TGTGCTAGTGGTTCCTCAGAGGTGTGGGTTACTTACAATGAGCAGTTCTTC

D: TRBD2
size: once
J: TRBJ2-5
V: TRBV11-1
CDR3: CASSTTSGSSATQYF
DNA: TGTGCCAGCAGTACGACTAGCGGGAGCTCGGCCACCCAGTACTTC

D: TRBD2
size: once
J: TRBJ2-2
V: TRBV18
CDR3: CASSPIAGGPNTGELFF
DNA: TGTGCCAGCTCACCTATAGCGGGAGGCCCAAACACCGGGGAGCTGTTTTTT

D: .
size: many
J: TRBJ1-1
V: TRBV5-1
CDR3: CASSLGYRTAEAFF
DNA: TGCGCCAGCAGCTTGGGGTACAGAACTGCTGAAGCTTTCTTT

D: TRBD1
size: .
J: TRBJ2-5
V: TRBV9
CDR3: CASSVEGQGVQETQYF
DNA: TGTGCCAGCAGCGTAGAGGGACAGGGGGTCCAAGAGACCCAGTACTTC

D: .
size: .
J: TRBJ2-3
V: TRBV13
CDR3: CASSPQGGGDTQYF
DNA: TGTGCCAGCAGCCCCCAGGGAGGAGGAGATACGCAGTATTTT

D: .
size: .
J: TRBJ2-7
V: TRBV27
CDR3: CASRGDISYEQYF
DNA: TGTGCCAGCAGAGGCGACATTAGCTACGAGCAGTACTTC

D: TRBD1
size: .
J: TRBJ1-2
V: TRBV28
CDR3: CASRPGQGAGGYTF
DNA: TGTGCCAGCAGACCGGGACAGGGGGCTGGGGGCTACACCTTC

D: .
size: .
J: TRBJ2-2
V: TRBV19
CDR3: CASSIPPGRVTGELFF
DNA: TGTGCCAGTAGTATCCCCCCGGGCAGGGTCACCGGGGAGCTGTTTTTT

D: .
size: .
J: TRBJ1-5
V: TRBV28
CDR3: CASSSTTRQPQHF
DNA: TGTGCCAGCAGTTCCACGACTCGGCAGCCCCAGCATTTT

D: .
size: .
J: TRBJ1-6
V: TRBV7-9
CDR3: CASSFRESSYNSPLHF
DNA: TGTGCCAGCAGCTTCAGGGAAAGCTCCTATAATTCACCCCTCCACTTT

D: TRBD2
size: .
J: TRBJ2-3
V: TRBV11-1
CDR3: CASSRGPASGRGGTDTQYF
DNA: TGTGCCAGCAGCCGAGGCCCGGCTAGCGGGAGAGGGGGCACAGATACGCAGTATTTT

D: .
size: .
J: TRBJ2-1
V: TRBV7-6
CDR3: CASSLEGAALREQFF
DNA: TGTGCCAGCAGCTTAGAAGGGGCGGCTTTGCGTGAGCAGTTCTTC

D: .
size: .
J: TRBJ2-3
V: TRBV27
CDR3: CASSQLTDTQYF
DNA: TGTGCCAGCAGCCAACTCACAGATACGCAGTATTTT

D: .
size: .
J: TRBJ2-1
V: TRBV28
CDR3: CASSLLANEQFF
DNA: TGTGCCAGCAGTTTGTTAGCCAATGAGCAGTTCTTC

D: .
size: .
J: TRBJ2-7
V: TRBV27
CDR3: CASSRRGGGYEQYF
DNA: TGTGCCAGCAGTCGTAGAGGGGGTGGCTACGAGCAGTACTTC

D: TRBD1
size: .
J: TRBJ2-7
V: TRBV11-2
CDR3: CASSPTTGTGFYEQYF
DNA: TGTGCCAGCAGCCCCACGACCGGGACAGGCTTCTACGAGCAGTACTTC

D: .
size: .
J: TRBJ2-7
V: TRBV9
CDR3: CASSVTGSSYEQYF
DNA: TGTGCCAGCAGCGTAACAGGGTCCTCCTACGAGCAGTACTTC

D: .
size: .
J: TRBJ2-7
V: TRBV28
CDR3: CASSLRFAGEQYF
DNA: TGTGCCAGCAGTTTACGGTTTGCGGGGGAGCAGTACTTC

D: .
size: .
J: TRBJ1-4
V: TRBV28
CDR3: CASSPPPGRVLWNEKLFF
DNA: TGTGCCAGCAGCCCACCCCCGGGCAGGGTCTTATGGAATGAAAAACTGTTTTTT

D: .
size: .
J: TRBJ2-1
V: TRBV19
CDR3: CASSIERTGLSSYNEQFF
DNA: TGTGCCAGTAGTATAGAGAGAACAGGCCTAAGCTCCTACAATGAGCAGTTCTTC

D: .
size: .
J: TRBJ2-3
V: TRBV6-5
CDR3: CASKRDSVSTDTQYF
DNA: TGTGCCAGCAAGAGGGATTCGGTTAGCACAGATACGCAGTATTTT

D: .
size: .
J: TRBJ2-5
V: TRBV15
CDR3: CATSRAGLQETQYF
DNA: TGTGCCACCAGCAGAGCAGGGCTCCAAGAGACCCAGTACTTC

D: TRBD1
size: .
J: TRBJ2-7
V: TRBV29-1
CDR3: CSVDATGTGTYEQYF
DNA: TGCAGCGTTGACGCCACCGGGACAGGGACCTACGAGCAGTACTTC

D: TRBD1
size: .
J: TRBJ2-5
V: TRBV28
CDR3: CASSLTRTGETQYF
DNA: TGTGCCAGCAGTTTAACCCGGACAGGAGAGACCCAGTACTTC

D: .
size: once
J: TRBJ2-2
V: TRBV4-1
CDR3: CASSDSTPGELFF
DNA: TGCGCCAGCAGCGACAGCACTCCCGGGGAGCTGTTTTTT

D: TRBD2
size: .
J: TRBJ2-7
V: TRBV2
CDR3: CASSAMTSGRGYEQYF
DNA: TGTGCCAGCAGCGCGATGACTAGCGGGAGAGGATACGAGCAGTACTTC

D: .
size: once
J: TRBJ1-1
V: TRBV11-3
CDR3: CASSPGPGGDTEAFF
DNA: TGTGCCAGCAGCCCAGGGCCGGGGGGGGACACTGAAGCTTTCTTT

D: .
size: .
J: TRBJ2-3
V: TRBV6-5
CDR3: CASSYSRGLVDTQYF
DNA: TGTGCCAGCAGTTACTCGAGGGGGTTGGTCGATACGCAGTATTTT

D: TRBD1
size: .
J: TRBJ2-7
V: TRBV2
CDR3: CASSVDRGQYEQYF
DNA: TGTGCCAGCTCTGTTGACAGGGGGCAGTACGAGCAGTACTTC

D: .
size: .
J: TRBJ1-5
V: TRBV27
CDR3: CASLPSGRVGNQPQHF
DNA: TGTGCCAGCCTCCCATCGGGCAGGGTGGGGAATCAGCCCCAGCATTTT

D: .
size: .
J: TRBJ1-6
V: TRBV10-3
CDR3: CAISEILVPTFNSPLHF
DNA: TGTGCCATCAGTGAGATCCTAGTCCCGACTTTTAATTCACCCCTCCACTTT

D: .
size: .
J: TRBJ1-1
V: TRBV7-9
CDR3: CASSFTWGDEAFF
DNA: TGTGCCAGCAGCTTCACCTGGGGGGATGAAGCTTTCTTT

D: .
size: once
J: TRBJ2-5
V: TRBV29-1
CDR3: CSVVPIRQEKETQYF
DNA: TGCAGCGTTGTTCCAATTAGACAGGAGAAAGAGACCCAGTACTTC

D: TRBD1
size: .
J: TRBJ2-5
V: TRBV27
CDR3: CASSFSGQFQETQYF
DNA: TGTGCCAGCAGTTTCTCGGGACAGTTCCAAGAGACCCAGTACTTC

D: TRBD1
size: .
J: TRBJ1-2
V: TRBV6-6
CDR3: CASSSWLNAGGATYTF
DNA: TGTGCCAGCAGCTCTTGGCTCAATGCAGGGGGAGCGACCTACACCTTC

D: .
size: .
J: TRBJ1-3
V: TRBV29-1
CDR3: CSVEDPGVSGNTIYF
DNA: TGCAGCGTTGAAGATCCGGGAGTCTCTGGAAACACCATATATTTT

D: .
size: .
J: TRBJ1-1
V: TRBV13
CDR3: CASSLVGIGGRTEAFF
DNA: TGTGCCAGCAGCTTAGTAGGTATCGGGGGAAGGACTGAAGCTTTCTTT

D: .
size: .
J: TRBJ1-1
V: TRBV6-5
CDR3: CASGRGGYTEAFF
DNA: TGTGCCAGCGGCAGGGGAGGGTACACTGAAGCTTTCTTT